Presented here are 16 T cell receptor beta chains from one specimen sequenced in a study of cytomegalovirus exposure and HLA in healthy donors. The PCR ran on 60 Vbeta and 13 Jbeta primers. The protocol was immunoSEQ multiplex PCR, while the TCRdb copy is restricted to in-frame clones and leaves out a portion. The table lists roughly 200,000 clones, around 85% of them singletons. Material: PBMCs. The receptors originated from a woman between 45 and 65 years old in good health and CMV-seronegative.

The CDR3 sequence is CASSLGGLEGNIQYF. The CDR3 region has the DNA TGTGCCAGCAGTTTGGGGGGGCTTGAGGGAAACATTCAGTACTTC. The genes are TRBV28 and TRBJ2-4; weak D call: TRBD2 (7 bases). There are 15 residues in the CDR3. CDR1 and CDR2 (germline): MDHEN, SYDVKM. V lost 3 bases, J lost 6 bases, and 15 bases lay in between.

This clone was recorded only once. V and J are TRBV9 and TRBJ1-1; D is possibly TRBD1 (5 bases). The V end lost 1 base, the J end lost 5 bases, and 9 bases lay between the germline ends. This CDR3 spans 13 amino acids. Germline V gene sequence: CDR1 SGDLS, CDR2 YYNGEE. In DNA form, the CDR3 reads TGTGCCAGCAGCGTAACCCAGGGAACTGAAGCTTTCTTT. Translating it yields CASSVTQGTEAFF.

The count of this clone is one. J is TRBJ2-3 and V is TRBV9; D uncertain. The ends were cut back, 4 bases at V and 3 bases at J, with 3 bases in the middle. Per the germline V gene, CDR1 is SGDLS and CDR2 is YYNGEE. The CDR3 has 11 amino acids. This CDR3 is CASSQTDTQYF. CDR3 nucleotide sequence: TGTGCCAGCAGCCAAACAGATACGCAGTATTTT.

This clone was recorded only once. The chain carries TRBV28 and TRBJ1-3; possibly TRBD1 for D (6 bases). The CDR3 runs 15 residues. Germline loops: CDR1 MDHEN, CDR2 SYDVKM. The V gene lost 4 bases and the J gene lost 4 bases, with 14 bases spanning the gap. The CDR3, as DNA: TGTGCCAGCAGTTCCTTCTCAGGGGAAGGAAACACCATATATTTT. As protein: CASSSFSGEGNTIYF.

For this clone: Other DNA variants within this sample encode the same CDR3. The gene calls are TRBV9 and TRBJ2-1; 9 bases match TRBD2. The germline CDR1 and CDR2 sequences are SGDLS and YYNGEE. With 0 bases clipped from V and 4 bases from J, the junction kept 2 bases outside the gene matches. The CDR3 loop spans 15 amino acids. The CDR3 nucleotides read TGTGCCAGCAGCGTAGGACTAGCGGAATACAATGAGCAGTTCTTC. It translates to CASSVGLAEYNEQFF.

The rearrangement uses TRBV6-1 and TRBJ1-1; TRBD1 agrees at 8 bases. Germline V gives CDR1 MNHNS, CDR2 SASEGT. The CDR3 totals 13 residues. V gave up 10 bases and J gave up 5 bases; unmatched junction bases: 9. Written as DNA, the CDR3 is TGTGCCACGGTCAGGGGGCGCGGGACTGAAGCTTTCTTT. Translation gives CATVRGRGTEAFF.

This chain links TRBV4-1 with TRBJ1-5, with 8 nucleotides matching TRBD1. The germline gives CDR1 MGHRA, CDR2 YSYEKL. V trimming: 4 bases; J trimming: 4 bases; junction bases outside the gene matches: 3. The length of the CDR3 is 14 residues. The CDR3: CASSPRQGNQPQHF. In DNA form, the CDR3 reads TGCGCCAGCAGCCCGAGACAGGGGAATCAGCCCCAGCATTTT.

Comment on this clone: One end of the junction varies from germline; a read error may be responsible. The rearrangement uses TRBV7-9 and TRBJ1-1; D is possibly TRBD1 (6 bases). Germline V gives CDR1 SEHNR, CDR2 FQNEAQ (reference sequence). The CDR3 contains 14 residues. This chain's CDR3 is CSSSRDRLNTEAFF. In DNA, the CDR3 is TGTTCCAGCAGCCGCGACAGGCTGAACACTGAAGCTTTCTTT.

This CDR3 is CASSLTGTNEKLFF. CDR3 in DNA: TGTGCCAGCAGTCTAACAGGAACTAATGAAAAACTGTTTTTT. The rearrangement links TRBV28 to TRBJ1-4; possible D gene TRBD1, 5 bases. Germline CDR1 reads MDHEN; CDR2 reads SYDVKM. V lost 5 bases to trimming and J lost 1 base, with 8 bases between them. This CDR3 spans 14 amino acids.

The chain is built from TRBV2 and TRBJ2-5; D remains ambiguous. V gave up 7 bases and J gave up 1 base, with 13 bases separating them. Germline assignment: CDR1 SNHLY and CDR2 FYNNEI. This CDR3 region has 14 residues. The CDR3 DNA sequence: TGTGCCAGCAAGCCCTCCCCTGTCCAAGAGACCCAGTACTTC. Translation gives CASKPSPVQETQYF.

The V call is TRBV6-6, the J call TRBJ2-7; 7 bases line up with TRBD2. Germline trimming cut 0 bases from V and 7 bases from J; bases unmatched to any gene: 6. CDR1 MNHNY and CDR2 SVGAGI come from the germline V gene (reference sequence). This CDR3 comprises 14 residues. The CDR3 nucleotides are TGTGCCAGCAGTTACTCTGAGGGAGGGAGGGAGCAGTACTTC. The encoded protein is CASSYSEGGREQYF.

The V gene is TRBV18, the J gene TRBJ2-5, with 16 bases fitting TRBD2. Unmatched junction bases numbered 6, after V lost 0 bases and J lost 5 bases. The CDR3 spans 18 residues. The germline CDR1 and CDR2 sequences are KGHSH and LQKENI. The CDR3 reads CASSPPGTSGRAQETQYF. For the CDR3, the DNA is TGTGCCAGCTCACCACCGGGGACTAGCGGGAGGGCCCAGGAGACCCAGTACTTC.

This clone is a singleton in its sample. This chain links TRBV5-1 with TRBJ1-2; 9 bases map to TRBD1. Germline V gives CDR1 SGHRS, CDR2 YFSETQ. The CDR3 runs 15 residues. V was pared by 0 bases and J by 4 bases, with 4 bases of the junction left unmatched. CDR3 loop: CASSLGDRAGYGYTF. The CDR3 nucleotides read TGCGCCAGCAGCTTGGGGGACAGGGCCGGCTATGGCTACACCTTC.

The chain uses TRBV9 and TRBJ1-1; perhaps TRBD1 as D (5 bases). This CDR3 comprises 14 residues. Germline V gene sequence: CDR1 SGDLS, CDR2 YYNGEE. V dropped 4 bases and J dropped 4 bases, with 14 bases sitting between them. Here the CDR3 DNA reads TGTGCCAGCAGCCCTCGACAGATTTCCACTGAAGCTTTCTTT. This codes for CASSPRQISTEAFF.

The CDR3 bases are TGTGCCAGCAGTGAGCGGGCTAGAGGGGGAAATGAGCAGTTCTTC. Protein product: CASSERARGGNEQFF. The V call is TRBV6-4, the J call TRBJ2-1; possibly TRBD1 for D (6 bases). Trimming pared 3 bases from V and 7 bases from J, leaving 16 bases between. Germline CDR1 and CDR2: MRHNA and SNTAGT. This CDR3 has 15 residues.

The chain couples TRBV28 to TRBJ2-5, with 7 bases matching TRBD1. V lost 6 bases, J lost 9 bases, and 16 bases stayed unmatched. The CDR3 runs to 15 residues. CDR1 and CDR2 from the germline V gene are MDHEN and SYDVKM. CDR3: CASSPGTAKRRPQYF. The CDR3 region has the DNA TGTGCCAGCAGCCCCGGGACAGCGAAAAGGCGACCCCAGTACTTC.